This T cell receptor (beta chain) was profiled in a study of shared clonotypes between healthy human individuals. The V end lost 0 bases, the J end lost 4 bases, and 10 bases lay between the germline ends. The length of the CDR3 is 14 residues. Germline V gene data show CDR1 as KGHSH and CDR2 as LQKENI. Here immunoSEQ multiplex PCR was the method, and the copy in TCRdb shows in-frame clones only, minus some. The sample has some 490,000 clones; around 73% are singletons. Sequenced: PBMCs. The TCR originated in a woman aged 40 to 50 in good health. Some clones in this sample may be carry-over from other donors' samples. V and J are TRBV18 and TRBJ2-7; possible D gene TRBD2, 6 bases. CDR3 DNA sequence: TGTGCCAGCTCACCACCGGGACTCATATACGAGCAGTACTTC. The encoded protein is CASSPPGLIYEQYF.